This TCR beta chain originates from a study of blood T cell repertoires in COVID-19. Study at large: The United States, Italy and Spain provided the acute and convalescent COVID-19 samples. T cells, B-cell-depleted T cells, or PBMCs provided the cDNA or gDNA that served as material.

This CDR3 contains 12 residues. Germline V gives CDR1 SQVTM, CDR2 ANQGSEA. The V and J ends lost 5 bases and 5 bases respectively, with 12 bases between them. Some clones are missing from TCRdb's copy, which holds only in-frame ones; the method was immunoSEQ multiplex PCR. The profile covers approximately 180,000 clones, with roughly 89% appearing a single time and 2% to 2.5% taken by the ten largest. Individuals drawn from under 30 US areas were roughly 18 to 89 years old. This clone was observed a single time. The source is a woman aged 40 to 50 with acute COVID-19. The rearrangement joins TRBV29-1 to TRBJ2-5; TRBD2 is a possible D gene (6 bases). What was sequenced was PBMCs or T cells enriched from blood (not recorded which). The DNA for the CDR3 is TGCAGCGTTTACGAGCGGGTGGAGACCCAGTACTTC. Its protein product is CSVYERVETQYF.